Listed below are T cell receptor beta chains from one sample, sequenced in a study of spatial heterogeneity in lung cancer. TCRdb reprocessed the 5' RACE reads via MiXCR and lists one record per CDR3 protein. The table lists about 70,000 distinct CDR3 sequences, less than 9.5% of them singletons. Specimen: PBMCs, collected at follow-up. Receptors were obtained from a female donor with early-stage non-small cell lung cancer. The CDR3 runs from the conserved cysteine through the conserved F or W. Each record gives: D gene, clone size, V gene, J gene, CDR3 DNA, CDR3 protein. A D gene is named only where the DNA matches it firmly. Expanded clones get a size class; other rows say once, few or many, or leave the size out.

D: TRBD1; size: many; V: TRBV19; J: TRBJ2-5; DNA: TGTGCCAGTAGTATAGGACAGGGGTTTTTAGAGACCCAGTACTTC; CDR3: CASSIGQGFLETQYF
D: -; size: many; V: TRBV3-1; J: TRBJ1-1; DNA: TGTGCCAGCAGCCAAGGGATTTGGGCTGAAGCTTTCTTT; CDR3: CASSQGIWAEAFF
D: TRBD2; size: few; V: TRBV30; J: TRBJ2-3; DNA: TGTGCCTGGAGGACTAGCGGGAGCGCAGATACGCAGTATTTT; CDR3: CAWRTSGSADTQYF
D: -; size: many; V: TRBV5-4; J: TRBJ1-2; DNA: TGTGCCAGCAGCTTGACAGGAGCCTATGGCTACACCTTC; CDR3: CASSLTGAYGYTF
D: TRBD2; size: -; V: TRBV7-2; J: TRBJ2-4; DNA: TGTGCCAGCAGCCCGACTAGCGGAAAAAACATTCAGTACTTC; CDR3: CASSPTSGKNIQYF
D: TRBD2; size: many; V: TRBV18; J: TRBJ2-3; DNA: TGTGCCAGCTCAATTAGCGGGAGTGTCGGAGATACGCAGTATTTT; CDR3: CASSISGSVGDTQYF
D: -; size: -; V: TRBV19; J: TRBJ2-6; DNA: TGTGCCAGTAGTATATACTCTGGGGCCAACGTCCTGACTTTC; CDR3: CASSIYSGANVLTF
D: -; size: few; V: TRBV5-5; J: TRBJ2-1; DNA: TGTGCCAGCAGCTTGAACGGAGTAAGGGGAAATGAGCAGTTCTTC; CDR3: CASSLNGVRGNEQFF
D: -; size: many; V: TRBV6-6; J: TRBJ1-5; DNA: TGTGCCAGCAGTTACCCGGCAGCTTATCAGCCCCAGCATTTT; CDR3: CASSYPAAYQPQHF
D: -; size: -; V: TRBV5-1; J: TRBJ1-2; DNA: TGCGCCAGCAGTGGAGGGGACTATGGCTACACCTTC; CDR3: CASSGGDYGYTF
D: -; size: many; V: TRBV20-1; J: TRBJ2-2; DNA: TGCAGTGCGGTACACCGGACAAAGAACACCGGGGAGCTGTTTTTT; CDR3: CSAVHRTKNTGELFF
D: -; size: many; V: TRBV20-1; J: TRBJ2-5; DNA: TGCAGTGCTAGGGACTTTCAAGAGACCCAGTACTTC; CDR3: CSARDFQETQYF
D: TRBD1; size: many; V: TRBV7-2; J: TRBJ1-4; DNA: TGTGCCAGCAGCAGGAACAGGGGGACTAATGAAAAACTGTTTTTT; CDR3: CASSRNRGTNEKLFF
D: TRBD2; size: -; V: TRBV5-1; J: TRBJ2-7; DNA: TGCGCCAGCAGCTTGGCTGCTAGCGGGATCCACGAGCAGTACTTC; CDR3: CASSLAASGIHEQYF
D: -; size: few; V: TRBV27; J: TRBJ2-1; DNA: TGTGCCAGCATCGGAAGCGGGTCCGCCTACAATGAGCAGTTCTTC; CDR3: CASIGSGSAYNEQFF
D: TRBD1; size: many; V: TRBV5-1; J: TRBJ2-7; DNA: TGCGCCAGCAGCATAACCGGGACAGGGGACTACGAGCAGTACTTC; CDR3: CASSITGTGDYEQYF
D: TRBD2; size: -; V: TRBV3-1; J: TRBJ2-7; DNA: TGTGCCAGCAGCCTAGAGGGGAGCGGGAGGGAGCAGTACTTC; CDR3: CASSLEGSGREQYF
D: -; size: -; V: TRBV6-5; J: TRBJ2-5; DNA: TGTGCCAGCAAGCCCCCCTCTTGGCTAGCAGGAGAGACCCAGTACTTC; CDR3: CASKPPSWLAGETQYF
D: TRBD2; size: many; V: TRBV18; J: TRBJ2-1; DNA: TGTGCCAGCTCTCAAACCCTGACTAGCGAGGTTAATGAGCAGTTCTTC; CDR3: CASSQTLTSEVNEQFF
D: -; size: few; V: TRBV7-9; J: TRBJ2-7; DNA: TGTGCCAGCGTGGGGAACTCCTACGAGCAGTACTTC; CDR3: CASVGNSYEQYF
D: -; size: few; V: TRBV25-1; J: TRBJ2-5; DNA: TGTGCCAGCAGTGATATTCGGGTTCACCAAGAGACCCAGTACTTC; CDR3: CASSDIRVHQETQYF
D: -; size: many; V: TRBV10-1; J: TRBJ1-1; DNA: TGCGCCAGCACGTCCAGGTTGAACACTGAAGCTTTCTTT; CDR3: CASTSRLNTEAFF
D: -; size: many; V: TRBV20-1; J: TRBJ1-1; DNA: TGCAGTGCCAACAGCGCGAGTGAAGCTTTCTTT; CDR3: CSANSASEAFF
D: -; size: many; V: TRBV28; J: TRBJ1-1; DNA: TGTGCCAGCCGTCTTACGAATCTGAACACTGAAGCTTTCTTT; CDR3: CASRLTNLNTEAFF
D: TRBD1; size: -; V: TRBV7-2; J: TRBJ2-4; DNA: TGTGCCAGCAGCCTAGCGAGCCAGGGGGCTTGGAACTTC; CDR3: CASSLASQGAWNF
D: -; size: many; V: TRBV7-6; J: TRBJ2-3; DNA: TGTGCCAGCAGCTTAGAAGCCAGCGGTAACACAGATACGCAGTATTTT; CDR3: CASSLEASGNTDTQYF
D: -; size: many; V: TRBV28; J: TRBJ2-3; DNA: TGTGCCAGCAGTTTAAGTGGGAGGGGGGAATTGAGTACGCAGTATTTT; CDR3: CASSLSGRGELSTQYF
D: -; size: many; V: TRBV15; J: TRBJ1-1; DNA: TGTGCCACCAGCAGAGATCTCCCTGGGGCTTTGAAAACTTTCTTT; CDR3: CATSRDLPGALKTFF
D: -; size: -; V: TRBV2; J: TRBJ2-3; DNA: TGTGCCAGCAGTGAAGAGACAGATACGCAGTATTTT; CDR3: CASSEETDTQYF
D: TRBD2; size: -; V: TRBV3-1; J: TRBJ2-7; DNA: TGTGCCAGCAGCCAAGATCTCTTCAGCGGGACCTACGAGCAGTACTTC; CDR3: CASSQDLFSGTYEQYF
D: -; size: few; V: TRBV7-8; J: TRBJ2-2; DNA: TGTGCCAGCAGTCAAAGCTCACAGAACACCGGGGAGCTGTTTTTT; CDR3: CASSQSSQNTGELFF
D: TRBD1; size: few; V: TRBV5-1; J: TRBJ1-6; DNA: TGCGCCAGCAGCTTGGACACAGGGGGCCGGTATTCACCCCTCCACTTT; CDR3: CASSLDTGGRYSPLHF
D: -; size: many; V: TRBV18; J: TRBJ1-5; DNA: TGTGCCAGCTCACTTCAAGATAGCAATCAGCCCCAGCATTTT; CDR3: CASSLQDSNQPQHF
D: TRBD2; size: few; V: TRBV20-1; J: TRBJ2-2; DNA: TGCAGTGCTAGGGGGGGGACCGGGGAGCTGTTTTTT; CDR3: CSARGGTGELFF
D: -; size: many; V: TRBV7-3; J: TRBJ1-1; DNA: TGTGCCAGCAGCCGCCAGATGAACACTGAAGCTTTCTTT; CDR3: CASSRQMNTEAFF
D: TRBD1; size: many; V: TRBV7-9; J: TRBJ2-1; DNA: TGTGCCAGCAGCTCCCGGGACAGGGGCCATGAGCAGTTCTTC; CDR3: CASSSRDRGHEQFF
D: -; size: many; V: TRBV10-3; J: TRBJ1-5; DNA: TGTGCCATCTGCCAGGGAGCAGGTCAGCCCCAGCATTTT; CDR3: CAICQGAGQPQHF
D: TRBD1; size: many; V: TRBV29-1; J: TRBJ1-2; DNA: TGCAGCGTCCTGACAGGGGCTAATGGCTACACCTTC; CDR3: CSVLTGANGYTF
D: -; size: many; V: TRBV6-5; J: TRBJ2-1; DNA: TGTGCCAGCAGTTACGGGCGGGGGCAGTTCTTC; CDR3: CASSYGRGQFF
D: -; size: many; V: TRBV12-5; J: TRBJ2-5; DNA: TGTGCTAGTGGTCCCGGACTCTTCCCTCAGGAGACCCAGTACTTC; CDR3: CASGPGLFPQETQYF
D: -; size: -; V: TRBV7-9; J: TRBJ2-7; DNA: TGTGCCAGCAGCTTAGTCGGTGGCGCAGGTTGGCACTTC; CDR3: CASSLVGGAGWHF
D: -; size: many; V: TRBV19; J: TRBJ2-2; DNA: TGTGCCAGTATTGGCAGGGAACGGGACACCGGGGAGCTGTTTTTT; CDR3: CASIGRERDTGELFF
D: -; size: many; V: TRBV7-9; J: TRBJ1-6; DNA: TGTGCCAGCAGCTTCGGGGCAGGGAGAGGGTCACCCCTCCACTTT; CDR3: CASSFGAGRGSPLHF
D: -; size: many; V: TRBV25-1; J: TRBJ2-2; DNA: TGTGCCAGCAGTGATCACAGCAGGGGAGACACCGGGGAGCTGTTTTTT; CDR3: CASSDHSRGDTGELFF
D: -; size: few; V: TRBV12-3/TRBV12-4; J: TRBJ1-2; DNA: TGTGCCAGCACCCGGGGGGAGGGTCCGGAGGGCTACACCTTC; CDR3: CASTRGEGPEGYTF
D: -; size: many; V: TRBV7-9; J: TRBJ1-4; DNA: TGTGCCAGCAGCCCCCTGCGCGGAATGGGCCTTAATGAAAAACTGTTTTTT; CDR3: CASSPLRGMGLNEKLFF
D: -; size: many; V: TRBV15; J: TRBJ2-4; DNA: TGTGCCACCTCCGAGCGTAGTTTAGGTCTTATCATTCAGTACTTC; CDR3: CATSERSLGLIIQYF
D: -; size: -; V: TRBV7-8; J: TRBJ2-1; DNA: TGTGCCAGCAGCCCCAGGGAGCCCCCCACGGATGAGCAGTTCTTC; CDR3: CASSPREPPTDEQFF
D: -; size: many; V: TRBV11-2; J: TRBJ2-5; DNA: TGTGCCAGCAGTCTGGACAGTTTGTTCACGGAGACCCAGTACTTC; CDR3: CASSLDSLFTETQYF
D: TRBD2; size: many; V: TRBV12-3/TRBV12-4; J: TRBJ2-7; DNA: TGTGCCAGCAGTTTAAGAGCGGGAGGATCCTACGAGCAGTACTTC; CDR3: CASSLRAGGSYEQYF
D: TRBD1; size: -; V: TRBV28; J: TRBJ1-1; DNA: TGTGCCAGCAGTTCCCCACAGGGGGCGAGGAACACTGAAGCTTTCTTT; CDR3: CASSSPQGARNTEAFF
D: TRBD1; size: many; V: TRBV12-3/TRBV12-4; J: TRBJ1-5; DNA: TGTGCCACCCGACAGGGAACCAGCAATCAGCCCCAGCATTTT; CDR3: CATRQGTSNQPQHF
D: -; size: many; V: TRBV5-1; J: TRBJ2-7; DNA: TGCGCCAGCAGCGGGGACCCAGCCTACGAGCAGTACTTC; CDR3: CASSGDPAYEQYF